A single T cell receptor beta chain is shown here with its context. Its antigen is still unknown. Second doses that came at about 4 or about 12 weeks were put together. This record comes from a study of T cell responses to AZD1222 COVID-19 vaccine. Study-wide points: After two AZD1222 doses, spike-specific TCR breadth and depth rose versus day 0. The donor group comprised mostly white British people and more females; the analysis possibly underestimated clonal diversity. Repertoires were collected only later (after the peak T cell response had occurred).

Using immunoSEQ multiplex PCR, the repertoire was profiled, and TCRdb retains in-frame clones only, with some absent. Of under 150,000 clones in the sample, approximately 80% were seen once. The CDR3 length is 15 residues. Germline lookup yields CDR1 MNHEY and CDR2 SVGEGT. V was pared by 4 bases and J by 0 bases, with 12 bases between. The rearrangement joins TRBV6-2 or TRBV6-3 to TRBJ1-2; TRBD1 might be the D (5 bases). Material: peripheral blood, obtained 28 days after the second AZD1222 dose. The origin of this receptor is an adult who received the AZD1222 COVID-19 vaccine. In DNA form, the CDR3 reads TGTGCCAGCAGTTTGCTTGGGGGAGCTAACTATGGCTACACCTTC. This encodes CASSLLGGANYGYTF.